A single sample gave rise to the 27 T cell receptor beta chains below, sequenced in a study of blood T cell repertoires in COVID-19. The table came from immunoSEQ multiplex PCR; TCRdb's copy has only in-frame clones and leaves some out. This sample carries over 100,000 clones, roughly 84% of them seen once, and the ten largest clones take roughly 3.9%. Sequenced input: PBMCs or T cells enriched from blood (not recorded which). These TCRs come from a woman in her twenties or thirties who had recovered from COVID-19.

The rearrangement joins TRBV29-1 to TRBJ2-5, with a weak D call TRBD2 (6 bases). V shed 6 bases and J shed 2 bases, with 16 bases lying between them. CDR1 and CDR2 from the germline V gene are SQVTM and ANQGSEA. The CDR3 has 14 amino acids. As DNA, the CDR3 is TGCAGCGTCTACACTAGCTCTAAACAAGAGACCCAGTACTTC. Residues: CSVYTSSKQETQYF.

The J gene is TRBJ2-7, the V gene TRBV28; 14 bases agree with TRBD2. Trimming removed 2 bases from V and 12 bases from J; junction bases left unmatched: 6. Germline V gene data show CDR1 as MDHEN and CDR2 as SYDVKM. The CDR3 contains 14 residues. The CDR3 sequence is CASSLGTSGSSAYF. The CDR3 DNA reads TGTGCCAGCAGTTTAGGGACTAGCGGGAGTAGTGCGTACTTC.

The V gene is TRBV29-1, the J gene TRBJ1-1; D might be TRBD1 (6 bases). Between the trimmed V and J ends, which lost 4 bases and 0 bases, there was a span of 12 bases. Germline CDR1 reads SQVTM; CDR2 reads ANQGSEA. This CDR3 is 14 amino acids long. The CDR3 loop is CSVVGGGMNTEAFF. DNA of the CDR3: TGCAGCGTTGTCGGGGGGGGCATGAACACTGAAGCTTTCTTT. Complete variable domain (other parts from reference TRBV29-1 and TRBJ1-1): SAVISQKPSRDICQRGTSLTIQCQVDSQVTMMFWYRQQPGQSLTLIATANQGSEATYESGFVIDKFPISRPNLTFSTLTVSNMSPEDSSIYLCSVVGGGMNTEAFFGQGTRLTVV.

This clone was recorded once. The V call is TRBV19, the J call TRBJ2-3, with 7 bases that match TRBD2. After removal of 10 bases from V and 2 bases from J, the junction contained 12 bases not matched to a gene. The CDR3 is 15 amino acids. In germline, CDR1 is LNHDA, CDR2 SQIVND (reference sequence). CDR3 bases: TGTGCCACCGCGGCGACTAGCAGCCACACAGATACGCAGTATTTT. This gives the protein CATAATSSHTDTQYF.

The chain couples TRBV4-1 to TRBJ2-3, with D possibly matching TRBD1 (5 bases). The CDR3 consists of 14 residues. Trimming shortened V by 5 bases and J by 8 bases, and 17 bases separated the two germline ends. CDR1 and CDR2 (germline): MGHRA, YSYEKL. Here the CDR3 reads CASSLGRSGSTQYF. CDR3 in DNA: TGCGCCAGCAGCTTGGGGCGATCGGGTTCTACGCAGTATTTT.

The chain couples TRBV27 to TRBJ1-6, with TRBD1 identical over 7 bases. The germline CDR1 and CDR2 sequences are MNHEY and SMNVEV (reference sequence). The CDR3 spans 16 residues. The V segment lost 3 bases and the J segment 8 bases; nucleotides outside the gene matches: 10. The CDR3 is CASSFFLDRDDSPLHF. The DNA for the CDR3 is TGTGCCAGCAGTTTTTTCCTCGACAGGGATGATTCACCCCTCCACTTT.

The V and J genes are TRBV6-1 and TRBJ2-2; D is perhaps TRBD1 (6 bases). V gave up 1 base and J gave up 3 bases, with 6 bases separating them. The CDR3 loop spans 14 amino acids. The germline V gene has CDR1 MNHNS and CDR2 SASEGT. CDR3 residues: CASSEGTDTGELFF. The DNA for the CDR3 is TGTGCCAGCAGTGAAGGGACAGACACCGGGGAGCTGTTTTTT.

The V and J genes are TRBV19 and TRBJ2-1, with 10 positions matching TRBD2. The junction had 5 bases not matched to a gene; V was cut back by 1 base and J by 5 bases. Per germline, CDR1 LNHDA and CDR2 SQIVND (reference sequence). The CDR3 totals 16 residues. DNA of the CDR3: TGTGCCAGTAGTATAGTCCTAGCGGGAGCTAACAATGAGCAGTTCTTC. Protein sequence: CASSIVLAGANNEQFF.

The DNA for the CDR3 is TGCGCCAGCAGCCAAGAAAGGGGCGCGGTTTACGAGCAGTACTTC. Protein sequence: CASSQERGAVYEQYF. The chain has TRBV4-3 and TRBJ2-7, with D possibly matching TRBD1 (5 bases). The CDR3 extends over 15 amino acids. The germline V gene has CDR1 LGHNA and CDR2 YSLEER. V lost 0 bases to trimming and J lost 4 bases, with 13 bases between them.

This clone was found a few times. This chain joins TRBV7-2 and TRBJ2-4, with 11 nucleotides matching TRBD2. Germline CDR1 reads SGHTA; CDR2 reads FQGNSA. This CDR3 is 13 amino acids long. Germline trimming cut 5 bases from V and 9 bases from J; bases unmatched to any gene: 3. In nucleotides, the CDR3 is TGTGCCAGCAGCACCGGACTAGCGGGCATTCAGTACTTC. The encoded protein is CASSTGLAGIQYF.

The V call is TRBV7-2, the J call TRBJ2-3; 7 bases map to TRBD2. J was trimmed by 4 bases and V by 5 bases; bases with no gene match: 9. CDR1 is SGHTA and CDR2 is FQGNSA in the germline V gene. The CDR3 sequence is 15 residues long. The CDR3 DNA sequence: TGTGCCAGCAGCGTCGGGACTACTAGGTCAGATACGCAGTATTTT. As protein: CASSVGTTRSDTQYF.

V usage is TRBV28 and J usage is TRBJ2-1; D call uncertain. The CDR3 spans 13 residues. The V and J ends lost 1 base and 3 bases respectively, with 4 bases between them. In germline, CDR1 is MDHEN, CDR2 SYDVKM. The CDR3 DNA follows: TGTGCCAGCAGTTTATCGGGCTACAATGAGCAGTTCTTC. This encodes CASSLSGYNEQFF.

The CDR3 here is CASKGAESAGYTF. Written as DNA, the CDR3 is TGTGCCAGCAAGGGAGCCGAAAGCGCCGGCTACACCTTC. This chain uses TRBV12-3 or TRBV12-4 with TRBJ1-2; no clear D. V was shortened by 7 bases and J by 8 bases, with 17 bases between the two germline ends. CDR3 length: 13 amino acids.

This chain connects TRBV23-1 to TRBJ1-2, with D perhaps TRBD1 (6 bases). TRBV23-1 falls under the ORF class, with uncertain function. The CDR3 is made up of 21 amino acids. V shed 2 bases and J shed 0 bases, with 28 bases lying between them. In nucleotides, the CDR3 is TGCGCCAGCAGTCAACAAAGGGATTTGAATGGGGGCACCAGGTCTAACTATGGCTACACCTTC. Its protein is CASSQQRDLNGGTRSNYGYTF.

This chain connects TRBV24-1 to TRBJ2-1; 7 positions match TRBD1. The V and J ends lost 0 bases and 7 bases, in that order; junction bases with no gene match: 2. From germline, CDR1 is KGHDR and CDR2 SFDVKD. CDR3 size: 14 residues. The CDR3: CATSDLLTGNEQFF. CDR3 sequence (DNA): TGTGCCACCAGTGATTTGCTGACAGGGAATGAGCAGTTCTTC.

This clone has more than one count but fewer than ten. This chain joins TRBV11-2 and TRBJ1-6; D ambiguous. The CDR3 is 13 amino acids. V was shortened by 5 bases and J by 10 bases, with 12 bases between the two germline ends. Germline CDR1 and CDR2: SGHAT and FQNNGV. CDR3: CASSPTKKSPLHF. The CDR3, as DNA: TGTGCCAGCAGCCCAACTAAGAAGTCACCCCTCCACTTT.

The chain uses TRBV5-5 and TRBJ2-1; 12 nucleotides align to TRBD2. Germline V lookup: CDR1 SGHKS, CDR2 YYEKEE (reference sequence). CDR3 length: 15 amino acids. The V segment lost 6 bases and the J segment 8 bases; nucleotides outside the gene matches: 9. CDR3 sequence reads: CASTMTSGSPDEQFF. In DNA form, the CDR3 reads TGTGCCAGCACCATGACTAGCGGGAGCCCGGATGAGCAGTTCTTC.

The chain combines TRBV5-1 with TRBJ2-1; D is undetermined. CDR3 length: 17 amino acids. V was shortened by 2 bases and J by 0 bases, with 15 bases between the two germline ends. Germline V CDR1 and CDR2: SGHRS, YFSETQ. In DNA, the CDR3 is TGCGCCAGCAGCTTCATGGCAGGTCCCAGCTCCTACAATGAGCAGTTCTTC. This translates into CASSFMAGPSSYNEQFF. The variable domain in full, with the rest retrieved from reference TRBV5-1 and TRBJ2-1, is KAGVTQTPRYLIKTRGQQVTLSCSPISGHRSVSWYQQTPGQGLQFLFEYFSETQRNKGNFPGRFSGRQFSNSRSEMNVSTLELGDSALYLCASSFMAGPSSYNEQFFGPGTRLTVL.

V is TRBV4-3 and J is TRBJ1-2, with D unclear. V lost 1 base and J lost 5, with 14 bases in between. CDR1 and CDR2 (germline): LGHNA, YSLEER. The CDR3 is 15 amino acids. The CDR3 spells CASSQALPDLYGYTF. The CDR3 DNA follows: TGCGCCAGCAGCCAAGCTCTTCCGGACTTATATGGCTACACCTTC.

The CDR3 nucleotides read TGTGCCAGCAGCCCCGGGGGGGGGCGCGGCAATCAGCCCCAGCATTTT. It yields the protein CASSPGGGRGNQPQHF. The chain has TRBV7-2 and TRBJ1-5, with a tentative D call TRBD1 (6 bases). Germline V gives CDR1 SGHTA, CDR2 FQGNSA. The CDR3 runs to 16 residues. Trimming stripped 5 bases from V and 2 bases from J, with 16 bases between.

The V call is TRBV18, the J call TRBJ1-1; 7 bases are shared with TRBD1. V gave up 4 bases and J gave up 1 base; unmatched junction bases: 6. From germline, CDR1 is KGHSH and CDR2 LQKENI. The length of the CDR3 is 15 residues. CDR3 sequence (DNA): TGTGCCAGCTCACAGACAGGGCGGCCGAACACTGAAGCTTTCTTT. Its protein product is CASSQTGRPNTEAFF.

This chain joins TRBV5-8 and TRBJ2-4; D may be TRBD2 (7 bases). The V gene lost 4 bases and the J gene lost 5 bases, with 19 bases spanning the gap. This CDR3 region has 16 residues. Germline V gene lookup returns CDR1 SGHTS and CDR2 YDEGEE. The CDR3 loop is CASSRSGGAIQNIQYF. The CDR3 DNA follows: TGTGCCAGCAGCCGAAGTGGGGGGGCCATACAAAACATTCAGTACTTC.

This clone was recorded once. CDR3 protein: CASSQLGGGAGGNTIYF. CDR3 bases: TGCGCCAGCAGCCAGCTTGGGGGAGGGGCGGGTGGAAACACCATATATTTT. J is TRBJ1-3 and V is TRBV4-3; a weak D match, TRBD1 (5 bases). In germline, CDR1 is LGHNA, CDR2 YSLEER. The CDR3 contains 17 residues. The V and J ends lost 3 bases and 3 bases respectively, with 18 bases between them.

The CDR3 here is CASRPGQGPYTEAFF. DNA of the CDR3: TGTGCCAGCAGACCGGGACAGGGGCCGTACACTGAAGCTTTCTTT. The V call is TRBV9, the J call TRBJ1-1; 10 positions match TRBD1. Germline values: CDR1 SGDLS, CDR2 YYNGEE. This CDR3 spans 15 amino acids. J gave up 3 bases and V 5 bases, and 7 bases lay outside the gene matches. Filled out from reference TRBV9 and TRBJ1-1, the complete variable domain reads DSGVTQTPKHLITATGQRVTLRCSPRSGDLSVYWYQQSLDQGLQFLIQYYNGEERAKGNILERFSAQQFPDLHSELNLSSLELGDSALYFCASRPGQGPYTEAFFGQGTRLTVV.

The genes are TRBV6-5 and TRBJ2-7; D may be TRBD2 (7 bases). The V and J ends lost 7 bases and 6 bases respectively, with 16 bases between them. CDR3 length: 13 residues. The V gene's germline CDR1 is MNHEY and CDR2 SVGAGI. CDR3 residues: CASKRAGEGEQYF. The DNA of the CDR3 is TGTGCCAGCAAGCGGGCAGGGGAGGGCGAGCAGTACTTC.

The J gene is TRBJ2-7, the V gene TRBV7-2; 10 bases line up with TRBD1. The CDR3 has 14 amino acids. V gave up 5 bases and J gave up 3 bases; unmatched junction bases: 4. Germline lookup yields CDR1 SGHTA and CDR2 FQGNSA. The CDR3 DNA reads TGTGCCAGCAGCGTGGGACAGGGGCTCTACGAGCAGTACTTC. Amino acids: CASSVGQGLYEQYF. Drawing the rest from reference TRBV7-2 and TRBJ2-7, the complete variable domain is GAGVSQSPSNKVTEKGKDVELRCDPISGHTALYWYRQSLGQGLEFLIYFQGNSAPDKSGLPSDRFSAERTGGSVSTLTIQRTQQEDSAVYLCASSVGQGLYEQYFGPGTRLTVT.

The chain links TRBV18 to TRBJ1-1, with no clear D. The CDR3 length is 14 residues. Germline CDR1 reads KGHSH; CDR2 reads LQKENI. Between the trimmed V and J ends, which lost 2 bases and 1 base, there was a span of 8 bases. DNA for the CDR3: TGTGCCAGCTCACCAGGCAGACAGAACACTGAAGCTTTCTTT. Translated: CASSPGRQNTEAFF.